The 9 T cell receptor beta chains listed next were all sequenced from one sample in a study of cytotoxic CD8 clonotypes in ibrutinib-treated CLL. Here immunoSEQ multiplex PCR was the method, and the copy in TCRdb shows in-frame clones only, minus some. The sample lists roughly 150,000 clones, roughly four fifths occurring once. The sample was PBMCs, taken after 12 months of ibrutinib treatment. The receptors stem from a human donor with chronic lymphocytic leukemia.

Notes on this clone: One end of the junction varies from germline; a read error may be responsible. The chain has TRBV10-3 and TRBJ1-5, with a weak D call TRBD1 (5 bases). Germline CDR1 is ENHRY and CDR2 is SYGVKD. The CDR3 runs 14 residues. CDR3 sequence (DNA): TGTGCCAGCAGTGTTCGGGGCACCAATCAGCCCCAGCATTTT. As protein: CASSVRGTNQPQHF.

The gene calls are TRBV18 and TRBJ1-1, with D perhaps matching TRBD1 (5 bases). The V end was cut by 2 bases, the J end by 1 base, with 11 bases between. Germline assignment: CDR1 KGHSH and CDR2 LQKENI. The CDR3 is made up of 15 amino acids. The CDR3 DNA follows: TGTGCCAGCTCACCAGAGGCAGGGACGAACACTGAAGCTTTCTTT. It specifies CASSPEAGTNTEAFF.

The rearrangement uses TRBV25-1 and TRBJ2-1, with 11 bases lining up with TRBD2. The length of the CDR3 is 15 residues. Trimming cost V 3 bases and J 6 bases; bases outside gene matches: 4. The germline gives CDR1 MGHDK, CDR2 SYGVNS. The chain's CDR3 is CASSDPGTSGNEQFF. DNA for the CDR3: TGTGCCAGCAGTGATCCCGGGACTAGCGGCAATGAGCAGTTCTTC.

The chain recombines TRBV28 with TRBJ2-5; D remains ambiguous. V lost 2 bases and J 1 base, leaving 8 bases between the germline ends. This CDR3 is 14 amino acids long. Germline loops: CDR1 MDHEN, CDR2 SYDVKM. The CDR3, as DNA: TGTGCCAGCAGTTTAAAGGACCTCCAAGAGACCCAGTACTTC. Protein product: CASSLKDLQETQYF.

The rearrangement uses TRBV28 and TRBJ1-5; 8 bases agree with TRBD1. Trimming removed 5 bases from V and 6 bases from J; junction bases left unmatched: 9. CDR1 is MDHEN and CDR2 is SYDVKM in the germline V gene. The CDR3 contains 15 residues. Here the CDR3 DNA reads TGTGCCAGCAGTCGAGGACAGGGCCTTTCTCAGCCCCAGCATTTT. Its protein product is CASSRGQGLSQPQHF.

CDR3 sequence: CASSFGQGNQETQYF. As DNA, the CDR3 is TGCGCCAGCAGCTTTGGACAGGGAAACCAAGAGACCCAGTACTTC. V and J are TRBV5-1 and TRBJ2-5, with 8 bases fitting TRBD1. This CDR3 is built from 15 residues. Germline CDR1 is SGHRS and CDR2 is YFSETQ. The junction had 3 bases not matched to a gene; V was cut back by 2 bases and J by 0 bases.

The chain links TRBV19 to TRBJ2-7; no clear D gene. This CDR3 contains 12 residues. Trimming pared 1 base from V and 9 bases from J, leaving 10 bases between. CDR1 is LNHDA, CDR2 SQIVND, per germline (reference sequence). CDR3: CASSIAKDGQYF. The CDR3 coding sequence is TGTGCCAGTAGTATAGCGAAGGACGGGCAGTACTTC.

J is TRBJ1-1 and V is TRBV18; D is undetermined. V lost 3 bases and J 3 bases, leaving 8 bases between the germline ends. Germline lookup yields CDR1 KGHSH and CDR2 LQKENI. CDR3 length equals 13 residues. The CDR3: CASSPLDDTEAFF. The CDR3 DNA reads as TGTGCCAGCTCACCTCTCGACGACACTGAAGCTTTCTTT.

The chain uses TRBV4-1 and TRBJ2-5; D uncertain. Germline CDR1 and CDR2: MGHRA and YSYEKL. The CDR3 has 15 residues. Between the trimmed V and J ends, which lost 4 bases and 1 base, there was a span of 13 bases. This CDR3 is CASSPLSLTQETQYF. The CDR3 DNA follows: TGCGCCAGCAGCCCCCTATCCCTTACCCAAGAGACCCAGTACTTC.